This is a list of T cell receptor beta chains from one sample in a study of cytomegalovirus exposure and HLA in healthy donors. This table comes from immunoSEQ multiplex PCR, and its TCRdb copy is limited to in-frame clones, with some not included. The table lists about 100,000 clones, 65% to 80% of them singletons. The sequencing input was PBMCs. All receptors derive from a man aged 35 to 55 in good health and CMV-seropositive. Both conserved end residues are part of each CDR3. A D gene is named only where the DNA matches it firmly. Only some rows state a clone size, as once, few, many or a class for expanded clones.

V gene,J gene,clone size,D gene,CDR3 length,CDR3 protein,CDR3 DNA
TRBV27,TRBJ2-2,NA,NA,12,CASSSFTGELFF,TGTGCCAGCAGCTCCTTCACCGGGGAGCTGTTTTTT
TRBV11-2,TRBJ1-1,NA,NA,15,CASSIRTELNTEAFF,TGTGCCAGCAGCATCCGGACAGAACTGAACACTGAAGCTTTCTTT
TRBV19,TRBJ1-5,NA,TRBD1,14,CASSPGQLNQPQHF,TGTGCCAGTAGCCCGGGACAGCTCAATCAGCCCCAGCATTTT
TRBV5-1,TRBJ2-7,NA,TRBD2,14,CASSVSGSTYEQYF,TGCGCCAGCAGTGTTAGCGGGAGCACCTACGAGCAGTACTTC
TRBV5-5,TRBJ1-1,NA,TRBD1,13,CASSLQGDTEAFF,TGTGCCAGCAGCTTGCAGGGGGACACTGAAGCTTTCTTT
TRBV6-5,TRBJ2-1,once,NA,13,CASSYGSINEQFF,TGTGCCAGCAGTTACGGGAGTATTAATGAGCAGTTCTTC
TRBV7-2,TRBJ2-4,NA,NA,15,CASSLVPGLKNIQYF,TGTGCCAGCAGCTTAGTCCCAGGGCTCAAAAACATTCAGTACTTC
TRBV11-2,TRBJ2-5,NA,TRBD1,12,CASSPGVGTVYF,TGTGCCAGCAGCCCAGGAGTCGGGACAGTGTACTTC
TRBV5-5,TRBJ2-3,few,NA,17,CASSREAGTGPRDTQYF,TGTGCCAGCAGTAGGGAGGCCGGGACGGGGCCCCGGGATACGCAGTATTTT
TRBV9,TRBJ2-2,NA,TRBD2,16,CASSVVAGTNTGELFF,TGTGCCAGCAGCGTAGTAGCGGGCACGAACACCGGGGAGCTGTTTTTT